The entry below gives a single T cell receptor beta chain sequence along with its context. The sample originates from a study of shared clonotypes between healthy human individuals. Turning to the study itself: Aged 18 to 49, the donors were two women and a few men.

Investigators spread the genomic DNA of each subset evenly over several immunoSEQ plates. TCRdb keeps only in-frame clones here, not all; method: immunoSEQ multiplex PCR. The table lists roughly 640,000 clones, approximately 97% of them singletons. The ends were cut back, 6 bases at V and 0 bases at J, with 10 bases in the middle. The CDR3 has 14 residues. In germline, CDR1 is KGHSH, CDR2 LQKENI. This chain uses TRBV18 with TRBJ2-3, with D perhaps TRBD1 (6 bases). Sequenced sample: naive CD4+ T cells sorted from blood. This sample's subset: CD45RA+ positively selected. This TCR was recovered from a woman aged 25-40 years in good health. The CDR3 sequence: CASSLGTSTDTQYF. The CDR3 DNA is TGTGCCAGCTCGCTCGGGACAAGCACAGATACGCAGTATTTT. Based on the CDR3 plus reference TRBV18 and TRBJ2-3, the full variable domain is NAGVMQNPRHLVRRRGQEARLRCSPMKGHSHVYWYRQLPEEGLKFMVYLQKENIIDESGMPKERFSAEFPKEGPSILRIQQVVRGDSAAYFCASSLGTSTDTQYFGPGTRLTVL.